These T cell receptor beta chains were read from a single sample in a study of T cell responses to AZD1222 COVID-19 vaccine. Clones were read by immunoSEQ multiplex PCR, and TCRdb kept only the in-frame ones, dropping some. The data show approximately 100,000 clones, approximately 90% seen once. Sequenced material: peripheral blood, taken on day 0 of AZD1222 vaccination. These receptors came from an adult in good health. Both conserved end residues are part of each CDR3.

v_gene: TRBV6-2/TRBV6-3; j_gene: TRBJ2-1; CDR3aa: CASSYSLSSYNEQFF
v_gene: TRBV4-2; j_gene: TRBJ2-6; CDR3aa: CASSLSQGSPAPSGANVLTF
v_gene: TRBV9; j_gene: TRBJ2-5; CDR3aa: CASSVGASGGDLLETQYF
v_gene: TRBV5-1; j_gene: TRBJ1-1; CDR3aa: CASSSLDRVNTEAFF
v_gene: TRBV11-3; j_gene: TRBJ2-7; CDR3aa: CASSYSGSYEQYF
v_gene: TRBV19; j_gene: TRBJ1-2; CDR3aa: CASSAGTGDYGYTF
v_gene: TRBV15; j_gene: TRBJ1-2; CDR3aa: CATSRSGYGYTF
v_gene: TRBV25-1; j_gene: TRBJ1-4; CDR3aa: CASGRDGGDEKLFF
v_gene: TRBV7-8; j_gene: TRBJ2-2; CDR3aa: CASTTSRGITGELFF
v_gene: TRBV5-1; j_gene: TRBJ2-5; CDR3aa: CASSLIAGFQETQYF
v_gene: TRBV7-3; j_gene: TRBJ2-2; CDR3aa: CASSLSATAGELFF
v_gene: TRBV3-1/TRBV3-2; j_gene: TRBJ2-7; CDR3aa: CASSQDPSADRDYEQYF
v_gene: TRBV6-5; j_gene: TRBJ2-7; CDR3aa: CASSYGSGTF
v_gene: TRBV19; j_gene: TRBJ2-2; CDR3aa: CASSMGLGAGELFF
v_gene: TRBV2; j_gene: TRBJ2-2; CDR3aa: CASGAQGVTGELFF
v_gene: TRBV29-1; j_gene: TRBJ1-1; CDR3aa: CSVSSGGRNTEAFF
v_gene: TRBV7-3; j_gene: TRBJ2-1; CDR3aa: CASSRGVDNEQFF
v_gene: TRBV6-5; j_gene: TRBJ1-3; CDR3aa: CASSLGTTGNTIYF
v_gene: TRBV19; j_gene: TRBJ1-5; CDR3aa: CASRHSQGAPNQPQHF
v_gene: TRBV18; j_gene: TRBJ1-1; CDR3aa: CASSREGSTEAFF
v_gene: TRBV9; j_gene: TRBJ1-4; CDR3aa: CASSVAAATNEKLFF
v_gene: TRBV2; j_gene: TRBJ1-4; CDR3aa: CASKAQGASNEKLFF
v_gene: TRBV11-3; j_gene: TRBJ2-1; CDR3aa: CASSLGTHNEQFF
v_gene: TRBV23-1; j_gene: TRBJ2-7; CDR3aa: CASSQSSIRYEQYF
v_gene: TRBV6-6; j_gene: TRBJ2-1; CDR3aa: CASSPGRVPSSYNEQFF
v_gene: TRBV7-9; j_gene: TRBJ1-5; CDR3aa: CASSPKAGNQPQHF
v_gene: TRBV5-1; j_gene: TRBJ1-2; CDR3aa: CASRIAGTGGNYGYTF
v_gene: TRBV19; j_gene: TRBJ1-1; CDR3aa: CASSAHRDRGYRNTEAFF
v_gene: TRBV6-2/TRBV6-3; j_gene: TRBJ1-1; CDR3aa: CASSLRQGTEAFF
v_gene: TRBV12-3/TRBV12-4; j_gene: TRBJ2-3; CDR3aa: CASNLGTDTQYF
v_gene: TRBV6-5; j_gene: TRBJ1-2; CDR3aa: CASTPSQGGGYTF
v_gene: TRBV5-1; j_gene: TRBJ1-5; CDR3aa: CASSLGGRSNQPQHF
v_gene: TRBV12-3/TRBV12-4; j_gene: TRBJ1-2; CDR3aa: CASSFRQLYGYTF
v_gene: TRBV9; j_gene: TRBJ2-6; CDR3aa: CASTQSAGITSGANVLTF
v_gene: TRBV7-9; j_gene: TRBJ1-2; CDR3aa: CASSKPGYGYTF
v_gene: TRBV4-3; j_gene: TRBJ1-2; CDR3aa: CASSPETGGEGTNYGYTF
v_gene: TRBV5-1; j_gene: TRBJ2-3; CDR3aa: CASSLPALRNTDTQYF
v_gene: TRBV7-6; j_gene: TRBJ2-7; CDR3aa: CASSSGTGGPYEQYF
v_gene: TRBV9; j_gene: TRBJ2-1; CDR3aa: CASSTISGGPNEQFF
v_gene: TRBV7-2; j_gene: TRBJ2-3; CDR3aa: CASRSPSGGFTDTQYF
v_gene: TRBV19; j_gene: TRBJ2-7; CDR3aa: CASSSRQGSSYEQYF
v_gene: TRBV27; j_gene: TRBJ1-2; CDR3aa: CASSPRLGGATNYGYTF
v_gene: TRBV7-9; j_gene: TRBJ1-4; CDR3aa: CASISTGGDEKLFF
v_gene: TRBV5-1; j_gene: TRBJ1-5; CDR3aa: CASSLGVEDNQPQHF
v_gene: TRBV5-6; j_gene: TRBJ2-2; CDR3aa: CASSFATGELFF
v_gene: TRBV6-5; j_gene: TRBJ1-3; CDR3aa: CASSYTASGNTIYF
v_gene: TRBV10-3; j_gene: TRBJ1-1; CDR3aa: CAISGGQMNTEAFF
v_gene: TRBV3-1/TRBV3-2; j_gene: TRBJ1-5; CDR3aa: CASSPLERDGNQPQHF
v_gene: TRBV24-1; j_gene: TRBJ1-5; CDR3aa: CATSDPKGSNQPQHF
v_gene: TRBV5-4; j_gene: TRBJ2-1; CDR3aa: CAIRGEGYNEQFF